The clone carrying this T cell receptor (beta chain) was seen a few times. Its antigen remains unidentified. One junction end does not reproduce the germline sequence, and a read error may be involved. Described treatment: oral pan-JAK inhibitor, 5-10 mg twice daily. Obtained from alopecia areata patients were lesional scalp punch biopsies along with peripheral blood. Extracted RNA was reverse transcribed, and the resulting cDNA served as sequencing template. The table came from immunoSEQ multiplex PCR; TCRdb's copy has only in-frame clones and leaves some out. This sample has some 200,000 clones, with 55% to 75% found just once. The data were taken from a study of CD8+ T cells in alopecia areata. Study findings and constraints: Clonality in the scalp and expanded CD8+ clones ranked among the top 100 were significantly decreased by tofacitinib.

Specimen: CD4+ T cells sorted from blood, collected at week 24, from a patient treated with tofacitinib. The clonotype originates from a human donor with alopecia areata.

DNA of the CDR3: TGCTGCGAGCGAGAGGGCGAAGAGACCCAGTACTTC. Translation: CCEREGEETQYF. V gene TRBV7-2 combines with J gene TRBJ2-5; possible D gene TRBD2, 5 bases. CDR3 length: 12 amino acids. Germline assignment: CDR1 SGHTA and CDR2 FQGNSA.